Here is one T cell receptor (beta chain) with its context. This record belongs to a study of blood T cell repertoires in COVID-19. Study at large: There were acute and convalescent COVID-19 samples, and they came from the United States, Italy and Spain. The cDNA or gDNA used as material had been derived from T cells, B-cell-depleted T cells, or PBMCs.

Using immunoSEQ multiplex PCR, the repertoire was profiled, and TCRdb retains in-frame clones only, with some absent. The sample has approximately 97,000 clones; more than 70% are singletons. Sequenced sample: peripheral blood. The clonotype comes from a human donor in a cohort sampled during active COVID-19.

CDR3 coding DNA: TGTGCCAGCAGTCCGGACAGGGACACTGAAGCTTTCTTT. Translated, it gives CASSPDRDTEAFF. The chain has TRBV12-3 or TRBV12-4 and TRBJ1-1; 8 nucleotides align to TRBD1. Trimming cost V 5 bases and J 3 bases; bases outside gene matches: 2. CDR3 size: 13 residues.